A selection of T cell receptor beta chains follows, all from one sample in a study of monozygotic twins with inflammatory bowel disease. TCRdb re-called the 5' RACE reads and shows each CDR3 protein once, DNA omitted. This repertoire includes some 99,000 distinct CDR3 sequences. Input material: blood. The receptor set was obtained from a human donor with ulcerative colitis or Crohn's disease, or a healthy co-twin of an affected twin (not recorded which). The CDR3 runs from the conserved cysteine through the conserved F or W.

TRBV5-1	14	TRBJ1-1	CASSSTQGTDEAFF
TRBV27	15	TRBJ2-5	CASSPNEREGETQYF
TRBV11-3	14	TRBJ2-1	CASSLETHINEQFF
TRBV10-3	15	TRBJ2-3	CAISESGASTDTQYF
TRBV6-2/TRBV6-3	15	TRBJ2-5	CASSYRDTISETQYF
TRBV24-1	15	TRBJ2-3	CATGVPDGSTDTQYF
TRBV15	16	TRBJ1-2	CATSREYGQGGYGYTF
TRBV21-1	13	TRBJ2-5	CASSRLGWETQYF
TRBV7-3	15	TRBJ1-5	CASSLRPGQNQPQHF
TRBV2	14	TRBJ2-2	CASNGGTNTGELFF
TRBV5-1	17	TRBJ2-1	CASSLVAGGAGAYEQFF
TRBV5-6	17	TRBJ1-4	CASSLVQGQGTNEKLFF
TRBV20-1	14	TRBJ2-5	CSGAGGLGQETQYF
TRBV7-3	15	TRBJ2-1	CASSPPGLAANEQFF
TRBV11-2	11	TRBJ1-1	CASSVFTEAFF
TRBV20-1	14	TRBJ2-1	CSAQNLGAYNEQFF
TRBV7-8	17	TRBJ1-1	CASSLVGRGGMGTEAFF
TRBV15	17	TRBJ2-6	CATTPKGGATGANVLTF
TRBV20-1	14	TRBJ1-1	CSAPDSYTNTEAFF
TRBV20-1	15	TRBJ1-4	CSARRGVDPAEKLFF
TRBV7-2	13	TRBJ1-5	CASSLGSDQPQHF
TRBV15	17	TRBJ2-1	CATSSGLAGSSYNEQFF